This TCR beta chain was profiled in a study of blood T cell repertoires in COVID-19. CDR3 length: 15 amino acids. V trimming: 3 bases; J trimming: 3 bases; junction bases outside the gene matches: 6. The germline V gene has CDR1 LNHDA and CDR2 SQIVND (reference sequence). Repertoires were generated with immunoSEQ multiplex PCR, while TCRdb's copy carries only in-frame clones and drops some. In the table there are 190,000 or so clones, more than 70% of which are singletons. The sequence derives from a man aged 50 or older with active or convalescent COVID-19. The V gene is TRBV19, the J gene TRBJ2-5; 8 bases align to TRBD2. The specimen sequenced was peripheral blood. The DNA of the CDR3 is TGTGCCAGTAGTATCGGGGGACTAGTGGAAGAGACCCAGTACTTC. Protein: CASSIGGLVEETQYF.